These 31 T cell receptor beta chains were sequenced from one sample in a study of T-cell memory formation after mild COVID-19. Via MiXCR, TCRdb re-called the 5' RACE reads, giving one row per CDR3 protein. The table records some 490,000 distinct CDR3 sequences, roughly 18% of them present only once. The sequenced sample was PBMCs or a T cell subset sorted from them (not recorded which). The receptors were gathered from an adult woman who had mild COVID-19 (a few samples of this study predate the infection). Cell type and time point are not known.

This clonotype has only a few counts. The chain uses TRBV5-4 and TRBJ2-3, with D possibly TRBD1 on 5 matching bases. Germline CDR1 is SGHNT and CDR2 is YYREEE (reference sequence). The V end was cut by 1 base, the J end by 6 bases, with 15 bases between. The CDR3 totals 15 residues. CDR3 sequence reads: CASSLPDFGADTQYF. CDR3 DNA sequence: TGTGCCAGCAGCTTGCCCGATTTTGGGGCGGATACGCAGTATTTT.

J is TRBJ2-7 and V is TRBV7-8, with 8 bases that match TRBD1. Germline values: CDR1 SGHVS, CDR2 FQNEAQ. The V and J ends lost 4 bases and 6 bases, in that order; junction bases with no gene match: 11. The CDR3 totals 15 residues. The CDR3 here is CASSSGTGRIGEQYF. The CDR3 DNA is TGTGCCAGCAGCTCCGGGACAGGCCGCATTGGCGAGCAGTACTTC.

The chain links TRBV3-1 to TRBJ2-1; no clear D. Looked up from germline, CDR1 is LGHDT and CDR2 is YNNKEL (reference sequence). This CDR3 comprises 13 residues. V was clipped by 7 bases and J by 7 bases, with 14 bases between them. This CDR3 reads CASTSPGVNEQFF. The CDR3 DNA reads TGTGCCAGCACCTCCCCAGGCGTTAATGAGCAGTTCTTC.

This clonotype occurred a few times. The chain uses TRBV10-2 and TRBJ1-1; D is unresolved. Germline V gives CDR1 WSHSY, CDR2 SAAADI. The CDR3 totals 13 residues. With 3 bases removed from V and 2 bases from J, the gap between germline ends came to 7 bases. The CDR3 reads CASSDRPNTEAFF. CDR3 DNA sequence: TGCGCCAGCAGTGACAGGCCCAACACTGAAGCTTTCTTT.

This chain links TRBV20-1 with TRBJ1-1, with TRBD1 matching over 9 bases. Losses at the gene ends were 0 bases for V and 5 bases for J; bases not matched to a gene: 4. The CDR3 has 14 amino acids. Per germline, CDR1 DFQATT and CDR2 SNEGSKA (reference sequence). The CDR3 sequence is CSAREQGAGTEAFF. CDR3 nucleotides: TGCAGTGCTAGAGAACAGGGGGCAGGGACTGAAGCTTTCTTT.

This clonotype was counted only a few times. This rearrangement joins TRBV12-3 or TRBV12-4 to TRBJ2-7; 12 bases match TRBD2. This CDR3 spans 16 amino acids. Losses at the gene ends were 4 bases for V and 2 bases for J; bases not matched to a gene: 6. The CDR3 is CASSSGLAGETYEQYF. In DNA, the CDR3 is TGTGCCAGCAGTTCGGGACTAGCGGGCGAGACCTACGAGCAGTACTTC.

The chain uses TRBV7-2 and TRBJ2-1, with TRBD1 matching 12 bases. CDR3 size: 15 residues. Looked up from germline, CDR1 is SGHTA and CDR2 is FQGNSA. The V and J ends lost 3 bases and 9 bases, in that order; junction bases with no gene match: 6. This CDR3 reads CASSFRDRGRGEQFF. The CDR3 bases are TGTGCCAGCAGCTTTCGGGACAGGGGGCGAGGTGAGCAGTTCTTC.

This rearrangement joins TRBV7-9 to TRBJ1-4; D may be TRBD1 (6 bases). Germline V CDR1 and CDR2: SEHNR, FQNEAQ (reference sequence). CDR3 length equals 14 residues. The germline V and J ends were trimmed by 6 bases and 8 bases, with 16 bases remaining between them. The chain's CDR3 is CASSPQGSVEKLFF. The CDR3 nucleotides are TGTGCCAGCAGTCCCCAGGGGTCTGTCGAAAAACTGTTTTTT.

The chain combines TRBV4-1 with TRBJ2-1; 10 bases are shared with TRBD2. This CDR3 region has 17 residues. Germline V gene lookup returns CDR1 MGHRA and CDR2 YSYEKL. V gave up 3 bases and J gave up 14 bases; unmatched junction bases: 19. In nucleotides, the CDR3 is TGCGCCAGCAGCCACCCCTTAAAAGGGCCAGCGGGGGGGCGGGAGTTCTTC. As protein: CASSHPLKGPAGGREFF.

The chain links TRBV11-2 to TRBJ2-3; 9 nucleotides align to TRBD2. Germline-derived CDR1 and CDR2 are SGHAT and FQNNGV. Losses at the gene ends were 3 bases for V and 6 bases for J; bases not matched to a gene: 10. The length of the CDR3 is 16 residues. The CDR3 coding sequence is TGTGCCAGCAGCTTGATCGGAGCGGGAGGATTGGATACGCAGTATTTT. Its translation is CASSLIGAGGLDTQYF. The variable domain in full, completed from reference TRBV11-2 and TRBJ2-3, reads EAGVAQSPRYKIIEKRQSVAFWCNPISGHATLYWYQQILGQGPKLLIQFQNNGVVDDSQLPKDRFSAERLKGVDSTLKIQPAKLEDSAVYLCASSLIGAGGLDTQYFGPGTRLTVL.

This clonotype was picked up a small number of times. The chain joins TRBV2 to TRBJ2-5; 13 bases fit TRBD2. The CDR3 runs to 14 residues. J was trimmed by 4 bases and V by 6 bases; bases with no gene match: 2. Per the germline V gene, CDR1 is SNHLY and CDR2 is FYNNEI. In DNA form, the CDR3 reads TGTGCCAGCAGCCGACTAGCGGGGGGAGAGACCCAGTACTTC. Amino acids: CASSRLAGGETQYF.

This sequence joins TRBV6-5 and TRBJ2-7; the D gene is possibly TRBD1 (6 bases). The V and J ends lost 5 bases and 2 bases respectively, with 25 bases between them. The germline CDR1 and CDR2 sequences are MNHEY and SVGAGI. The CDR3 loop spans 18 amino acids. The CDR3: CASSHPTGTIRIPYEQYF. The CDR3 DNA reads TGTGCCAGCAGTCACCCGACAGGAACCATACGAATCCCCTACGAGCAGTACTTC.

This clonotype was seen many times. The gene calls are TRBV24-1 and TRBJ2-1, with D uncertain. Trimming removed 5 bases at V and 9 bases at J, with 7 bases between. CDR1 and CDR2 from the germline V gene are KGHDR and SFDVKD. CDR3 size: 11 residues. The CDR3 DNA is TGTGCCACCAGTGGGATGGGTGAGCAGTTCTTC. It is translated as CATSGMGEQFF.

This rearrangement joins TRBV6-5 to TRBJ1-2, with D perhaps matching TRBD1 (5 bases). CDR1 and CDR2 from the germline V gene are MNHEY and SVGAGI. The germline V and J ends were trimmed by 2 bases and 0 bases, with 13 bases remaining between them. CDR3 length: 16 residues. The CDR3 nucleotides are TGTGCCAGCAGTTACGAAGCAGGGCCTACTAACTATGGCTACACCTTC. Translation gives CASSYEAGPTNYGYTF.

The chain links TRBV7-9 to TRBJ2-7; TRBD2 is a possible D gene (5 bases). Trimming cost V 3 bases and J 5 bases, with 14 bases left between them. Looked up from germline, CDR1 is SEHNR and CDR2 is FQNEAQ (reference sequence). The CDR3 totals 14 residues. Written as DNA, the CDR3 is TGTGCCAGCAGCTTCATGGCGGGTGGAGACGAGCAGTACTTC. Amino acids: CASSFMAGGDEQYF.

This clonotype was counted a few times. The V and J genes are TRBV5-4 and TRBJ2-1, with 9 bases lining up with TRBD2. CDR3 length: 15 residues. V shed 1 base, J shed 7 bases, and the junction held 6 bases outside the gene matches. Germline V CDR1 and CDR2: SGHNT, YYREEE (reference sequence). CDR3: CASSLKRSGGNEQFF. In DNA form, the CDR3 reads TGTGCCAGCAGCTTGAAACGTAGCGGGGGTAATGAGCAGTTCTTC.

This clonotype was found many times. This chain uses TRBV5-1 with TRBJ1-1; D call uncertain. V was clipped by 0 bases and J by 4 bases, with 10 bases between them. This CDR3 contains 14 residues. The germline V gene has CDR1 SGHRS and CDR2 YFSETQ. The CDR3 DNA follows: TGCGCCAGCAGCTTGGACGGGCCTTCCACTGAAGCTTTCTTT. Encoded protein: CASSLDGPSTEAFF.

The gene calls are TRBV29-1 and TRBJ1-2, with D unclear. The CDR3 is 8 residues long. The V gene's germline CDR1 is SQVTM and CDR2 ANQGSEA. V lost 1 base and J 11 bases, leaving 2 bases between the germline ends. The CDR3 DNA follows: TGCAGCGTTGAAGGTTACACCTTC. Protein sequence: CSVEGYTF.

This clonotype showed up many times. The chain uses TRBV30 and TRBJ2-3; 7 positions match TRBD2. CDR1 is GTSNPN, CDR2 SVGIG, per germline (reference sequence). J was trimmed by 4 bases and V by 0 bases; bases with no gene match: 4. The CDR3 has 14 amino acids. CDR3 sequence (DNA): TGTGCCTGGAGTGTCGGCGGGAGCTCAGATACGCAGTATTTT. Translated: CAWSVGGSSDTQYF.

This clonotype was detected only a few times. The chain uses TRBV7-9 and TRBJ1-5, with D perhaps matching TRBD1 (6 bases). This CDR3 region has 15 residues. With 3 bases removed from V and 11 bases from J, the gap between germline ends came to 20 bases. Germline CDR1 SEHNR, CDR2 FQNEAQ (reference sequence). The CDR3: CASSLGTGTPSAQHF. CDR3 bases: TGTGCCAGCAGCTTGGGGACCGGGACACCATCAGCCCAGCATTTT.

V gene TRBV6-2 or TRBV6-3 combines with J gene TRBJ2-2; 7 bases are a match to TRBD1. The V segment lost 5 bases and the J segment 0 bases; nucleotides outside the gene matches: 3. Germline V gene lookup returns CDR1 MNHEY and CDR2 SVGEGT. There are 15 residues in the CDR3. The CDR3 DNA sequence: TGTGCCAGCAGTAAGGGGGCAGCGAACACCGGGGAGCTGTTTTTT. This codes for CASSKGAANTGELFF.

The V gene is TRBV5-1, the J gene TRBJ1-1; 7 bases line up with TRBD1. The CDR3 is 15 amino acids. Germline V gene lookup returns CDR1 SGHRS and CDR2 YFSETQ. The V segment lost 2 bases and the J segment 1 base; nucleotides outside the gene matches: 5. The CDR3: CASSFLQGRNTEAFF. In DNA, the CDR3 is TGCGCCAGCAGCTTTTTACAGGGGCGGAACACTGAAGCTTTCTTT.

At least ten counts were recorded for this clonotype. V and J are TRBV9 and TRBJ2-3, with 7 positions matching TRBD1. V lost 2 bases to trimming and J lost 1 base; unmatched junction nucleotides: 7. There are 16 residues in the CDR3. Germline-derived CDR1 and CDR2 are SGDLS and YYNGEE. CDR3 nucleotides: TGTGCCAGCAGCGTGAGACAGGGAGTTGGCACAGATACGCAGTATTTT. Translated: CASSVRQGVGTDTQYF. The complete variable domain, with remaining parts taken from reference TRBV9 and TRBJ2-3, reads DSGVTQTPKHLITATGQRVTLRCSPRSGDLSVYWYQQSLDQGLQFLIQYYNGEERAKGNILERFSAQQFPDLHSELNLSSLELGDSALYFCASSVRQGVGTDTQYFGPGTRLTVL.

The chain is built from TRBV29-1 and TRBJ1-4, with 9 bases fitting TRBD1. CDR3 length equals 16 residues. CDR1 and CDR2 from the germline V gene are SQVTM and ANQGSEA. V shed 1 base and J 6 bases; nucleotides not matched to a gene: 9. CDR3 residues: CSVEGTPDRGDEKLFF. The CDR3 coding sequence is TGCAGCGTTGAAGGCACCCCGGACAGGGGAGATGAAAAACTGTTTTTT.

CDR3 amino acids: CASSLRGQYNEQFF. The CDR3, as DNA: TGTGCCAGCAGCTTGAGGGGGCAGTACAATGAGCAGTTCTTC. The V call is TRBV5-5, the J call TRBJ2-1, with TRBD1 matching over 7 bases. The CDR3 is made up of 14 amino acids. The V gene end was trimmed by 1 base and the J gene end by 4 bases; junction bases not matched to a gene: 2. CDR1 is SGHKS and CDR2 is YYEKEE in the germline V gene (reference sequence).

This clonotype was detected only a few times. The chain recombines TRBV7-9 with TRBJ2-1; a possible D gene is TRBD2 (5 bases). Per the germline V gene, CDR1 is SEHNR and CDR2 is FQNEAQ (reference sequence). V lost 2 bases to trimming and J lost 4 bases, with 12 bases between them. The CDR3 covers 15 residues. The CDR3 reads CASSLSGSEYNEQFF. The CDR3 DNA reads TGTGCCAGCAGCTTAAGTGGGAGTGAGTACAATGAGCAGTTCTTC.

This clonotype showed up just a few times. V usage is TRBV12-3 or TRBV12-4 and J usage is TRBJ2-1, with 13 bases identical to TRBD2. The CDR3 is made up of 15 amino acids. Unmatched junction bases numbered 5, after V lost 7 bases and J lost 5 bases. The CDR3 region has the DNA TGTGCCAGCACCGCTGGACTAGCGGGAGACAATGAGCAGTTCTTC. Translated: CASTAGLAGDNEQFF.

For the CDR3, the DNA is TGTGCCAGCAGCCCTCCGGGACAGCTGGGTCGGGAGCAGTACTTC. It yields the protein CASSPPGQLGREQYF. V and J are TRBV7-9 and TRBJ2-7, with 7 bases aligning to TRBD1. V was clipped by 5 bases and J by 7 bases; unmatched bases: 14. There are 15 residues in the CDR3. Looked up from germline, CDR1 is SEHNR and CDR2 is FQNEAQ (reference sequence).

Only a few counts were recorded for this clonotype. This chain connects TRBV20-1 to TRBJ2-2; 11 bases map to TRBD2. The CDR3 contains 16 residues. CDR1 is DFQATT, CDR2 SNEGSKA, per germline (reference sequence). J was trimmed by 5 bases and V by 3 bases; bases with no gene match: 8. This CDR3 reads CSASGRLAGTTGELFF. CDR3 nucleotides: TGCAGTGCTAGCGGGAGACTAGCGGGGACAACCGGGGAGCTGTTTTTT.

This clonotype appeared a few times. This sequence joins TRBV10-3 and TRBJ2-5, with 12 bases aligning to TRBD2. Unmatched junction bases numbered 5, after V lost 3 bases and J lost 0 bases. The CDR3 spans 17 residues. CDR1 ENHRY and CDR2 SYGVKD come from the germline V gene. As DNA, the CDR3 is TGTGCCATCAGTGACCCAACTAGCGGGGGGTACCAAGAGACCCAGTACTTC. Protein sequence: CAISDPTSGGYQETQYF.

The V call is TRBV9, the J call TRBJ1-1; D uncertain. CDR3 length: 13 residues. Germline assignment: CDR1 SGDLS and CDR2 YYNGEE. With 0 bases removed from V and 1 base from J, the gap between germline ends came to 4 bases. In DNA, the CDR3 is TGTGCCAGCAGCGTAGGGAAGAACACTGAAGCTTTCTTT. Protein sequence: CASSVGKNTEAFF.